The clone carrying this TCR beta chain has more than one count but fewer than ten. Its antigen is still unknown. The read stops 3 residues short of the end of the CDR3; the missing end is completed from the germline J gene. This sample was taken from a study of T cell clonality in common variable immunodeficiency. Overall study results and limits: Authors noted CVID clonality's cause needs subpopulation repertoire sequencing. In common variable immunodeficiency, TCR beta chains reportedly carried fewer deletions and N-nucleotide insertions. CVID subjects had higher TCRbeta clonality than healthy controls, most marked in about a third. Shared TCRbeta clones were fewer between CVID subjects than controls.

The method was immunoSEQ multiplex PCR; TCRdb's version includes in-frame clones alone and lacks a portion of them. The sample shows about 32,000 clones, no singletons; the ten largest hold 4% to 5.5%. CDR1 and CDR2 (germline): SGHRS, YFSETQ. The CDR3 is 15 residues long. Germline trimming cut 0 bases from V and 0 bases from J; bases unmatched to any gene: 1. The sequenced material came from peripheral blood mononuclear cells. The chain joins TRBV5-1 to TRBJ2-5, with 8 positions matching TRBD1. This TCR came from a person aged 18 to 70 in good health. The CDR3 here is CASSLGTGYQETQYF. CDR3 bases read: TGCGCCAGCAGCTTGGGGACAGGGTACCAAGAGACC.